The clone carrying this T cell receptor (beta chain) is deemed medium-sized (0.01 to 0.1%). Its target is unknown. This sample was taken from a study of metastatic and nonmetastatic thyroid tumors. Across the study: The authors compared repertoires across blood and tumor or nodule tissue from malignant and benign thyroid patients. Findings of the study overall: Reported TCR beta diversity, measured in blood and tumor, was significantly higher for malignant thyroid tumors than for benign nodules.

As originally analysed: Construction of a distant-metastasis classifier for papillary thyroid cancer relied on CDR3 differences across clinicopathological groups. TCRdb re-clonotyped the PCR reads via MiXCR. These V and J calls are TCRdb output, not the study's own analysis. The sample lists over 30,000 clones, 20% to 25% occurring once. The germline gives CDR1 KGHDR, CDR2 SFDVKD. Trimming removed 5 bases at V and 7 bases at J, with 23 bases between. This CDR3 contains 17 residues. All patients were untreated before thyroid surgery. This chain connects TRBV24-1 to TRBJ2-1; tentatively, D is TRBD1 or TRBD2 (5 bases each). This receptor was obtained from a male donor with papillary thyroid cancer or a benign thyroid nodule (not recorded which). Some clones in this sample may be carry-over from other donors' samples. The sequencing sample was made of tumor tissue. This chain's CDR3 is CATSGTLMAGITNEQFF. The CDR3 DNA reads TGTGCCACCAGTGGGACTCTAATGGCAGGGATAACAAATGAGCAGTTCTTC.